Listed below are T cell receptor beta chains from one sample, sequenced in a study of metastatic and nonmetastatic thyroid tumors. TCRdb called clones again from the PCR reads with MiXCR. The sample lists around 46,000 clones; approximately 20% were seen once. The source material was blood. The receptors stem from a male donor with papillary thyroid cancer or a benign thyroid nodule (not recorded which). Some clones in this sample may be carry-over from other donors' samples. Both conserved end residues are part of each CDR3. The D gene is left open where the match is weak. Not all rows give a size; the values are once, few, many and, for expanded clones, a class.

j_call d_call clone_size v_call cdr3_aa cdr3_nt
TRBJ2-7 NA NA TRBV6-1 CASIQESGPYEQYF TGTGCCAGCATCCAAGAGTCGGGCCCATACGAGCAGTACTTC
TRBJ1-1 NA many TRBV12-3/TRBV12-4 CASSLLLNTEAFF TGTGCCAGCAGTTTACTTTTGAACACTGAAGCTTTCTTT
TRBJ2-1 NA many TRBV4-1 CASSRYTESSYNEQFF TGCGCCAGCAGCCGTTATACAGAGAGCTCCTACAATGAGCAGTTCTTC
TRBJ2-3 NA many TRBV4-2 CASSGKEGITDTQYF TGTGCCAGCAGTGGGAAAGAGGGGATCACAGATACGCAGTATTTT
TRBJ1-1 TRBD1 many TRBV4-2 CASSQETGGGTEAFF TGTGCCAGCAGCCAAGAAACAGGGGGGGGCACTGAAGCTTTCTTT
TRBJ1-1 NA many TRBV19 CASSTPGTEAFF TGTGCCAGTAGTACCCCAGGGACTGAAGCTTTCTTT
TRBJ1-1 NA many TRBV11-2 CASSFPVNTEAFF TGTGCCAGCAGCTTTCCGGTAAACACTGAAGCTTTCTTT
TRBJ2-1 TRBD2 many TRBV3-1 CASSQSLAGGNNEQFF TGTGCCAGCAGCCAATCACTAGCGGGAGGGAACAATGAGCAGTTCTTC
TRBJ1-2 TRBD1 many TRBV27 CASSFYPGQGKNYGYTF TGTGCCAGCAGTTTCTATCCGGGACAGGGGAAAAACTATGGCTACACCTTC
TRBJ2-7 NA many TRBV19 CASSMQVLYEQYF TGTGCCAGTAGTATGCAGGTACTCTACGAGCAGTACTTC
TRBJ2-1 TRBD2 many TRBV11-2 CASSLEVTGASGDEQFF TGTGCCAGCAGCTTAGAGGTGACGGGGGCTAGCGGGGATGAGCAGTTCTTC
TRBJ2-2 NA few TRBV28 CASGSGELFF TGTGCCAGCGGGTCCGGGGAGCTGTTTTTT
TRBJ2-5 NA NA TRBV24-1 CATAQTGCGQETQYF TGTGCCACCGCGCAGACAGGTTGCGGTCAAGAGACCCAGTACTTC
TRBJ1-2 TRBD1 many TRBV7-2 CASSLGDREREGYTF TGTGCCAGCAGCTTAGGGGACAGGGAGAGGGAAGGCTACACCTTC
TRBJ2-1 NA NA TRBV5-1 CASSSAARGQDNEQFF TGCGCCAGCAGCTCGGCCGCCCGGGGCCAAGACAATGAGCAGTTCTTC
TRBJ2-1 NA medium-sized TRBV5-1 CASSYLTQTYNEQFF TGCGCCAGCAGCTATCTAACCCAAACCTACAATGAGCAGTTCTTC
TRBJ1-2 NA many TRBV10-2 CASSPRDIAHYGYTF TGCGCCAGCAGTCCTCGGGACATAGCTCACTATGGCTACACCTTC
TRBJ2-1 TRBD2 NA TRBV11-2 CASSLDGLAGVNEQFF TGTGCCAGCAGCTTAGACGGTCTAGCGGGAGTCAATGAGCAGTTCTTC
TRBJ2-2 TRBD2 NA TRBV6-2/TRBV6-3 CASSYLAGTGELFF TGTGCCAGCAGTTACCTAGCGGGCACCGGGGAGCTGTTTTTT
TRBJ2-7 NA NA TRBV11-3 CASSWVKDSSYEQYF TGTGCCAGCAGCTGGGTTAAGGACAGCTCCTACGAGCAGTACTTC
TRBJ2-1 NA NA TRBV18 CASSMLAEGSYNEQFF TGTGCCAGCTCAATGTTAGCGGAAGGATCCTACAATGAGCAGTTCTTC
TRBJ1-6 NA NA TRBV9 CASSRTVSPNSPLHF TGTGCCAGCAGCAGGACAGTTTCCCCAAATTCACCCCTCCACTTT
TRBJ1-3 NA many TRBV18 CASSPPLLYSGNTIYF TGTGCCAGCTCACCACCGCTGCTCTACTCTGGAAACACCATATATTTT
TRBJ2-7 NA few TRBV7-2 CASSLRYEQYF TGTGCCAGCAGCCTCAGATACGAGCAGTACTTC
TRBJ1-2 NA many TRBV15 CATSRERRASRYGYTF TGTGCCACCAGCAGAGAGCGGAGGGCTTCACGCTATGGCTACACCTTC
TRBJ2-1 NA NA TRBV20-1 CSVAYNEQFF TGCAGTGTAGCCTACAATGAGCAGTTCTTC
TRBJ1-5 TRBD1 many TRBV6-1 CASSPGTGNYQPQHF TGTGCCAGCAGCCCCGGGACAGGGAACTATCAGCCCCAGCATTTT
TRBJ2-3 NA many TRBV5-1 CASSLGGRNTDTQYF TGCGCCAGCAGCTTGGGGGGGCGGAACACAGATACGCAGTATTTT
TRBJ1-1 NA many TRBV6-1 CASSLQGKGTEAFF TGTGCCAGCAGTCTACAGGGTAAGGGCACTGAAGCTTTCTTT
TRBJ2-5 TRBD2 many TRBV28 CASSLSGGGRTQYF TGTGCCAGCAGCCTTAGCGGGGGGGGGAGGACCCAGTACTTC
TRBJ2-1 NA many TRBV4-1 CASSQFRTGSYNEQFF TGCGCCAGCAGCCAATTTCGTACGGGATCCTACAATGAGCAGTTCTTC
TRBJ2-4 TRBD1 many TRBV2 CASLGTGENIQYF TGTGCCAGCTTAGGGACAGGTGAAAACATTCAGTACTTC
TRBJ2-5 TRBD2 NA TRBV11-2 CASSLDSGGLPGYF TGTGCCAGCAGCTTGGATAGCGGGGGCCTCCCCGGGTACTTC
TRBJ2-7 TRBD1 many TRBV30 CAWNPGQGSFEQYF TGTGCCTGGAATCCGGGACAGGGAAGCTTCGAGCAGTACTTC
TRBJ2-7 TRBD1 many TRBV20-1 CSARGIRQGGYEQYF TGCAGTGCTAGAGGTATAAGACAGGGGGGCTACGAGCAGTACTTC
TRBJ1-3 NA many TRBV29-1 CSVPGAGNTIYF TGCAGCGTACCGGGAGCTGGAAACACCATATATTTT
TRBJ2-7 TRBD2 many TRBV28 CASSTAGGSYEQYF TGTGCCAGCAGCACGGCGGGAGGATCCTACGAGCAGTACTTC
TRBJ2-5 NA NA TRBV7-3 CASIFTWQSETQYF TGTGCCAGCATCTTCACATGGCAGTCAGAGACCCAGTACTTC
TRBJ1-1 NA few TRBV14 CASSQEAALMENTEAFF TGTGCCAGCAGCCAAGAGGCAGCCTTAATGGAGAACACTGAAGCTTTCTTT
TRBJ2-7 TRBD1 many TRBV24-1 CATSEPDRDEQYF TGTGCCACCAGTGAGCCCGACAGGGACGAGCAGTACTTC